A selection of T cell receptor beta chains follows, all from one sample in a study of blood T cell repertoires in COVID-19. Assay used: immunoSEQ multiplex PCR; TCRdb lists only in-frame clones, some missing. The sample carries approximately 230,000 clones, about nine tenths recorded once. Specimen: peripheral blood. The receptors originated from a man aged 25 to 40 who had recovered from COVID-19. The CDR3 runs from the conserved cysteine through the conserved F or W. Clone size is stated in some rows and not others, as once, few, many or a class when expanded.

>NA|TRBV5-4|TRBJ2-1
CASSLAGTVYNEQFF
>few|TRBV7-8|TRBJ2-7
CASSARQGVDEQYF
>NA|TRBV12-3/TRBV12-4|TRBJ1-2
CASSLIQHYGYTF
>NA|TRBV4-2|TRBJ2-7
CASSQEGVRGYEQYF
>NA|TRBV11-2|TRBJ2-7
CASSGTGRYEQYF
>NA|TRBV11-2|TRBJ2-7
CASSLDRAYEQYF
>once|TRBV5-4|TRBJ2-5
CASSLVGRGLETQYF
>NA|TRBV6-5|TRBJ2-6
CASSYTGEPGANVLTF
>NA|TRBV30|TRBJ2-3
CACGRGGPTTDTQYF
>NA|TRBV18|TRBJ1-2
CASSPDGDYGYTF
>NA|TRBV2|TRBJ2-5
CARGRRGESQETQYF
>NA|TRBV19|TRBJ2-7
CASSIGPGRRSYEQYF
>few|TRBV18|TRBJ1-1
CASSSGGGETEAFF
>NA|TRBV18|TRBJ1-2
CASSPPTEPPYYGYTF
>NA|TRBV4-2|TRBJ2-5
CASSQNRGRETQYF
>NA|TRBV6-5|TRBJ1-1
CASSFDRGYEAFF
>NA|TRBV6-1|TRBJ1-5
CASSERGIDNQPQHF
>once|TRBV7-2|TRBJ2-7
CASSHISSSYEQYF
>NA|TRBV5-1|TRBJ2-7
CASSLIAGTGGSYEQYF
>NA|TRBV5-1|TRBJ1-4
CASSLDGLPTDEKLFF
>NA|TRBV27|TRBJ2-3
CASSFSGRTSGDTDTQYF
>NA|TRBV6-2/TRBV6-3|TRBJ2-1
CASSPQPVSYNEQFF
>NA|TRBV24-1|TRBJ2-3
CATRGGASGVDTQYF
>once|TRBV3-1/TRBV3-2|TRBJ1-2
CASSPYRVYSYGYTF
>NA|TRBV5-6|TRBJ2-7
CASSLALRRDSPYEQYF
>NA|TRBV27|TRBJ1-1
CASRRGTEAFF
>NA|TRBV27|TRBJ2-5
CASRPSTRGLETQYF
>NA|TRBV19|TRBJ2-1
CASSLSPGQGKFF
>NA|TRBV6-5|TRBJ1-5
CASSFGQGFRQPQHF
>NA|TRBV2|TRBJ2-5
CASSEQRGGKETQYF
>NA|TRBV5-1|TRBJ1-5
CASSPGTQNQPQHF
>NA|TRBV11-2|TRBJ1-1
CASSFDPRTEAFF
>NA|TRBV7-8|TRBJ1-1
CASSPRGRTIMNTEAFF
>NA|TRBV10-2|TRBJ1-1
CASSGSHFMNTEAFF
>NA|TRBV19|TRBJ1-1
CASSMWKHDYEAFF
>NA|TRBV6-1|TRBJ1-2
CASSGHGTITSYGYTF
>NA|TRBV4-3|TRBJ2-1
CASSQEYRFSYNEQFF
>NA|TRBV6-4|TRBJ1-6
CASSAGQGNSPLHF
>NA|TRBV12-3/TRBV12-4|TRBJ1-4
CASSYLGGQKLFF
>NA|TRBV4-1|TRBJ1-6
CASRWGGYNSPLHF
>NA|TRBV12-1|TRBJ2-1
CASSSGVGDSYNEQFF
>NA|TRBV25-1|TRBJ2-7
CASSLHNEQYF
>few|TRBV4-3|TRBJ2-2
CASSQGRGPTGELFF
>NA|TRBV3-1/TRBV3-2|TRBJ2-7
CASSQDATGVHEQYF
>NA|TRBV10-1|TRBJ1-4
CASSDPGTEEKLFF
>NA|TRBV10-1|TRBJ1-3
CASSEGYRDTGNTIYF
>NA|TRBV5-5|TRBJ1-3
CASSLGQSSGNTIYF
>NA|TRBV6-2/TRBV6-3|TRBJ1-6
CASSYTLGAGDNSPLHF
>NA|TRBV7-2|TRBJ2-1
CASSLEAGQGAYNEQFF
>NA|TRBV30|TRBJ1-3
CAWTVGGAGNTIYF
>NA|TRBV3-1/TRBV3-2|TRBJ2-1
CASSPRSLNEQFF
>NA|TRBV19|TRBJ1-4
CASSFRQGFGNEKLFF
>few|TRBV10-1|TRBJ2-1
CASSVLGQGKNEQFF
>NA|TRBV9|TRBJ1-3
CASSVEGLGNTIYF
>few|TRBV2|TRBJ1-5
CASRSGESSNQPQHF
>once|TRBV5-4|TRBJ1-4
CASSLSFRHGTPNEKLFF
>NA|TRBV5-1|TRBJ2-5
CASSTGTSGGRHQETQYF
>NA|TRBV27|TRBJ2-7
CASIEGLAGFHEQYF